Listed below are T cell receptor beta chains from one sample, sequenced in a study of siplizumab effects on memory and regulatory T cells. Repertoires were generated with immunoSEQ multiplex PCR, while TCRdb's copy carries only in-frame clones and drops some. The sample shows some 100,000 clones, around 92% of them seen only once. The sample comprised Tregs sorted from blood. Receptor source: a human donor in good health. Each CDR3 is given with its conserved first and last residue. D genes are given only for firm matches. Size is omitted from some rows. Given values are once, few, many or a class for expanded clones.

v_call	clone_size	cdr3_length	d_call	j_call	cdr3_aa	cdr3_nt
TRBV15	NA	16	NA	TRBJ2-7	CATSSSSLQGSHEQYF	TGTGCCACCAGCAGTTCGAGCTTACAGGGATCCCACGAGCAGTACTTC
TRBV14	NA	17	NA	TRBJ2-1	CASSQGLTLLSFNEQFF	TGTGCCAGCAGCCAAGGTTTGACTCTCCTTTCGTTCAATGAGCAGTTCTTC
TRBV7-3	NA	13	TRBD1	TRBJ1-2	CASSRDRTNGYTF	TGTGCCAGCAGCCGGGACAGGACCAATGGCTACACCTTC
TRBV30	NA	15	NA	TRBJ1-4	CAWSVNRAANEKLFF	TGTGCCTGGAGTGTAAACAGGGCGGCTAATGAAAAACTGTTTTTT
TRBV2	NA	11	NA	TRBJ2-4	CASGIENIQYF	TGTGCCAGCGGGATTGAAAACATTCAGTACTTC
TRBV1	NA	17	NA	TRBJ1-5	CTSSHKTPDRGYQPQHF	TGCACCAGCAGCCACAAGACGCCGGACAGGGGATATCAGCCCCAGCATTTT
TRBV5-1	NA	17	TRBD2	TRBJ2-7	CASSFSSGSFTSYEQYF	TGCGCCAGCAGCTTTAGTAGCGGGAGTTTCACCTCCTACGAGCAGTACTTC
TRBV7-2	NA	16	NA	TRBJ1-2	CASSSSVLRVDYGYTF	TGTGCCAGCAGCTCCTCGGTGTTAAGGGTAGACTATGGCTACACCTTC
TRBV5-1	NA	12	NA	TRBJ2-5	CASSRGEETQYF	TGCGCCAGCAGCAGGGGCGAAGAGACCCAGTACTTC
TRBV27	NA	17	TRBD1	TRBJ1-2	CASSRRTTGGQVYGYTF	TGTGCCAGCAGCCGCCGAACGACAGGGGGCCAGGTCTATGGCTACACCTTC
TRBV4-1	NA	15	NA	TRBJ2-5	CASSQDRGTQETQYF	TGCGCCAGCAGCCAAGATCGAGGGACACAAGAGACCCAGTACTTC
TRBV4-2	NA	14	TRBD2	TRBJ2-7	CASSQVTGGGEQYF	TGTGCCAGCAGCCAAGTTACGGGAGGCGGCGAGCAGTACTTC
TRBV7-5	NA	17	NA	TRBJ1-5	CARSTRDRDWVMEPQHF	TGTGCCAGAAGCACGCGGGACAGGGACTGGGTGATGGAGCCCCAGCATTTT
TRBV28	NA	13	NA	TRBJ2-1	CASSPAWGYEQFF	TGTGCCAGCAGTCCCGCCTGGGGGTATGAGCAGTTCTTC
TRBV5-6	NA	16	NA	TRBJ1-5	CASSWRGERGNQPQHF	TGTGCCAGCAGCTGGAGGGGGGAAAGGGGCAATCAGCCCCAGCATTTT
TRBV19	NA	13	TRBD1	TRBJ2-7	CASRGTGIGEQYF	TGTGCCAGTAGAGGGACAGGGATTGGCGAGCAGTACTTC
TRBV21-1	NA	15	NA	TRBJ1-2	CASSSSRPLNYGYTF	TGTGCCAGCAGCAGTTCCAGACCCCTAAACTATGGCTACACCTTC
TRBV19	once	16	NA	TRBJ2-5	CASSIRRGHTQETQYF	TGTGCCAGTAGTATTAGGCGAGGACACACACAAGAGACCCAGTACTTC
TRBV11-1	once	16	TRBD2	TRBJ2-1	CASSFLAGVSVNEQFF	TGTGCCAGCAGCTTTCTAGCGGGAGTGTCCGTTAATGAGCAGTTCTTC